This T cell receptor (beta chain) was profiled in a study of cytomegalovirus exposure and HLA in healthy donors. Notes on the study in general: An Asian-associated ancestry cluster reportedly showed fewer N-insertions than the roughly 600-donor mean in a later analysis.

CDR1 is SEHNR, CDR2 FQNEAQ, per germline (reference sequence). V gave up 5 bases and J gave up 4 bases; unmatched junction bases: 5. The length of the CDR3 is 14 residues. The PCR contained 60 Vbeta and 13 Jbeta primers. The assay was immunoSEQ multiplex PCR, and TCRdb's table has in-frame clones only and misses some. In the table there are 85,000 to 120,000 clones, about 64% of which are singletons. As to this clone: Antigen specificity is unknown.

This clonotype was sampled from a female donor in good health and CMV-seronegative. The chain combines TRBV7-9 with TRBJ2-3; 8 bases are shared with TRBD2. Sequencing input: PBMCs. Here the CDR3 DNA reads TGTGCCAGCAGCCCCCGGACTAGCCCAGATACGCAGTATTTT. This translates into CASSPRTSPDTQYF.